A single sample is the source of the 18 T cell receptor beta chains below, sequenced in a study of cytomegalovirus exposure and HLA in healthy donors. PCR involved 60 Vbeta and 13 Jbeta primers. Profiling relied on immunoSEQ multiplex PCR, and the TCRdb table lists in-frame clones only, not all of them. The profile shows roughly 190,000 clones, roughly 87% of them singletons. What was sequenced was PBMCs. The source is a boy between 2 and 10 years old in good health and CMV-seronegative.

The chain is built from TRBV9 and TRBJ2-1; 7 nucleotides agree with TRBD2. The CDR3 is 17 residues long. Germline CDR1 and CDR2: SGDLS and YYNGEE. J was trimmed by 8 bases and V by 0 bases; bases with no gene match: 14. CDR3 sequence reads: CASSVALGGRLGDEQFF. In DNA, the CDR3 is TGTGCCAGCAGCGTAGCCTTGGGAGGGAGATTAGGTGATGAGCAGTTCTTC.

This clone has more than one count but fewer than ten. The chain is built from TRBV5-1 and TRBJ2-2, with D unresolved. Deletions cut 4 bases from V and 1 base from J, with 8 bases between. This CDR3 is built from 14 residues. Germline assignment: CDR1 SGHRS and CDR2 YFSETQ. CDR3 loop: CASSGQWNTGELFF. CDR3 DNA: TGCGCCAGCAGCGGTCAGTGGAACACCGGGGAGCTGTTTTTT.

The chain uses TRBV27 and TRBJ2-7, with 7 nucleotides matching TRBD1. The trim removed 5 bases at V and 4 bases at J, leaving 11 bases unmatched. Germline V CDR1 and CDR2: MNHEY, SMNVEV (reference sequence). The CDR3 runs to 15 residues. The CDR3 DNA reads as TGTGCCAGCAGTATGGCCGGGACAGCTCCTTACGAGCAGTACTTC. This gives the protein CASSMAGTAPYEQYF.

The chain is built from TRBV4-2 and TRBJ2-2; D not resolved. Trimming took 4 bases from V and 4 from J, leaving 13 bases between them. The germline gives CDR1 LGHNA, CDR2 YNFKEQ. This CDR3 has 15 residues. This CDR3 reads CASSRGPLGTGELFF. The CDR3 DNA is TGTGCCAGCAGCCGAGGCCCGCTAGGCACCGGGGAGCTGTTTTTT.

This chain joins TRBV6-1 and TRBJ2-3, with TRBD1 matching over 7 bases. This CDR3 is built from 12 residues. The V and J ends lost 4 bases and 12 bases, in that order; junction bases with no gene match: 7. From germline, CDR1 is MNHNS and CDR2 SASEGT. DNA for the CDR3: TGTGCCAGCAGTGTGACGGGACAGCGACAGTATTTT. As protein: CASSVTGQRQYF.

V usage is TRBV7-8 and J usage is TRBJ1-2, with 7 bases matching TRBD1. J gave up 1 base and V 4 bases, and 3 bases lay outside the gene matches. The CDR3 has 14 residues. CDR1 is SGHVS, CDR2 FQNEAQ, per germline. The CDR3 reads CASSWGQINYGYTF. CDR3 DNA sequence: TGTGCCAGCAGCTGGGGACAGATTAACTATGGCTACACCTTC.

The V gene is TRBV28, the J gene TRBJ2-5; D remains ambiguous. The length of the CDR3 is 12 residues. With 8 bases removed from V and 1 base from J, the gap between germline ends came to 8 bases. Germline V gene lookup returns CDR1 MDHEN and CDR2 SYDVKM. Here the CDR3 reads CASLAPQETQYF. In nucleotides, the CDR3 is TGTGCCAGCCTGGCACCCCAAGAGACCCAGTACTTC.

This clone was counted between two and nine times. The chain links TRBV25-1 to TRBJ2-5; possible D gene TRBD1, 5 bases. Germline V lookup: CDR1 MGHDK, CDR2 SYGVNS. V dropped 6 bases and J dropped 3 bases, with 11 bases sitting between them. This CDR3 is built from 13 residues. CDR3 in amino acids: CASRARVKETQYF. CDR3 DNA: TGTGCCAGCAGGGCCAGGGTAAAAGAGACCCAGTACTTC.

This rearrangement joins TRBV6-7 to TRBJ1-5, with a weak D call TRBD1 (6 bases). Being an ORF, TRBV6-7 has a function that is uncertain. Trimming removed 6 bases from V and 2 bases from J, with 14 bases in between. This CDR3 is built from 15 residues. In DNA, the CDR3 is TGTGCCAGCAGAACCACAGGGAGGGGCAATCAGCCCCAGCATTTT. Translation: CASRTTGRGNQPQHF.

V and J are TRBV4-1 and TRBJ2-3, with D maybe TRBD2 (7 bases). The CDR3 loop spans 15 amino acids. Trimming removed 1 base from V and 1 base from J, with 9 bases in between. Germline V gene sequence: CDR1 MGHRA, CDR2 YSYEKL. The CDR3: CASSQVGGGTDTQYF. The CDR3 DNA sequence: TGCGCCAGCAGCCAAGTAGGGGGGGGCACAGATACGCAGTATTTT.

The rearrangement joins TRBV4-1 to TRBJ2-5; D possibly corresponds to TRBD1 (5 bases). The J call may be incorrect, as the DNA end agrees better with TRBJ2-7. CDR3 size: 18 residues. The germline gives CDR1 MGHRA, CDR2 YSYEKL. CDR3 nucleotides: TGCGCCAGCAGCCAAGCCCCAGAAACAGGTTTGTCTCTCTACGAGCAGTACTTC. Its protein product is CASSQAPETGLSLYEQYF.

This clone was observed a handful of times. The chain couples TRBV6-6 to TRBJ2-7; 7 bases match TRBD1. Germline CDR1 and CDR2: MNHNY and SVGAGI (reference sequence). This CDR3 has 14 residues. J was trimmed by 0 bases and V by 6 bases; bases with no gene match: 5. The CDR3 spells CASSGTALSYEQYF. CDR3 sequence (DNA): TGTGCCAGCAGCGGGACAGCTCTCTCCTACGAGCAGTACTTC.

This clone was detected once. V usage is TRBV19 and J usage is TRBJ1-1, with TRBD1 identical over 10 bases. Germline loops: CDR1 LNHDA, CDR2 SQIVND (reference sequence). CDR3 length equals 16 residues. The junction had 7 bases not matched to a gene; V was cut back by 6 bases and J by 0 bases. Here the CDR3 DNA reads TGTGCCAGTAGGAAGCGGGACAGGGGCTTGAACACTGAAGCTTTCTTT. This codes for CASRKRDRGLNTEAFF.

V is TRBV30 and J is TRBJ1-2; 8 nucleotides agree with TRBD1. CDR1 is GTSNPN, CDR2 SVGIG, per germline (reference sequence). V dropped 8 bases and J dropped 3; count of bases not matched to a gene: 5. There are 12 residues in the CDR3. The CDR3 DNA reads as TGTGCCGTTGTACAGGGGGACTATGGCTACACCTTC. The encoded protein is CAVVQGDYGYTF.

The table lists this clone with a few counts. The chain combines TRBV10-3 with TRBJ2-3; possible D gene TRBD2, 5 bases. Trimming removed 3 bases from V and 6 bases from J, with 7 bases in between. Germline CDR1 ENHRY, CDR2 SYGVKD. The CDR3 has 12 residues. The CDR3 loop reads CAISDGGDTQYF. The CDR3 DNA sequence: TGTGCCATCAGTGATGGAGGCGATACGCAGTATTTT.

The J gene is TRBJ1-2, the V gene TRBV27; weak D call: TRBD1 (6 bases). The CDR3 is 12 residues long. The V end lost 11 bases, the J end lost 3 bases, and 13 bases lay between the germline ends. CDR1 is MNHEY, CDR2 SMNVEV, per germline (reference sequence). CDR3 amino acids: CAGRTVYYGYTF. In DNA, the CDR3 is TGTGCCGGACGGACAGTTTACTATGGCTACACCTTC.

Notes on this clone: It is unclear where the CDR3 begins or ends on the DNA, so no DNA is shown, and the CDR3 is as TCRdb lists it. V is TRBV6-8 and J is TRBJ1-2; the table's TRBD1 call for D was not verified on the DNA. The CDR3 has 17 residues if both end residues are counted. Germline CDR1 and CDR2: MNHGY and SAAAGT. CDR3 residues: CASNYKRPSVGRGIFSF.

The CDR3 DNA reads TGTGCCAGCACTCCCGGGCCGGGGGATCCTTACGAGCAGTACTTC. Translated, it gives CASTPGPGDPYEQYF. This rearrangement joins TRBV28 to TRBJ2-7; D may be TRBD2 (6 bases). The CDR3 is 15 residues long. The ends were cut back, 7 bases at V and 4 bases at J, with 20 bases in the middle. Germline V gene sequence: CDR1 MDHEN, CDR2 SYDVKM.